This T cell receptor (beta chain) originates from a study of T cell responses to AZD1222 COVID-19 vaccine. Study-wide results and limits: Donors were largely white British and mainly female; clonal diversity was possibly underestimated. Only a handful of people who got AZD1222 tested seropositive at baseline. Spike-specific TCR breadth and depth were elevated following two AZD1222 doses.

TCRdb's table, derived via immunoSEQ multiplex PCR, lists solely in-frame clones and lacks some. The sample yields fewer than 200,000 clones, roughly 85% seen once. The study pooled second doses at about 4 or about 12 weeks. V was pared by 2 bases and J by 2 bases, with 6 bases of the junction left unmatched. The CDR3 totals 15 residues. Germline lookup yields CDR1 MNHEY and CDR2 SVGAGI. As to this clone: Its target is unknown.

The receptor was isolated from an adult who received the AZD1222 COVID-19 vaccine. The chain links TRBV6-5 to TRBJ2-7; 7 bases map to TRBD1. The starting material was peripheral blood, obtained 28 days after the second AZD1222 dose. The CDR3 nucleotides are TGTGCCAGCAGTTACGGGGGCAGGGGGACCTACGAGCAGTACTTC. The encoded protein is CASSYGGRGTYEQYF.